This TCR beta chain was identified during a study of CD8 T cells in ankylosing spondylitis. TCRdb re-derived calls from the 5' RACE reads in MiXCR, one entry per CDR3 protein. The sample comprises more than 650,000 distinct CDR3 sequences, approximately 10% of which are singletons, and approximately 0.46% rests with the top ten. General study points: Within ankylosing spondylitis blood, a TCR beta motif made up of eight or nine highly homologous variants appeared to be characteristic. Clones linked to the disease showed a CD8+ phenotype. They occurred at relatively low frequencies in peripheral blood.

At least ten counts were recorded for this clonotype. Antigen unknown. Trimming took 0 bases from V and 1 from J; bases not matched to a gene: 5. The CDR3 totals 16 residues. The material sequenced was blood, either unsorted or a sorted T cell fraction (not recorded which). The gene calls are TRBV12-3 or TRBV12-4 and TRBJ2-5; 7 nucleotides line up with TRBD1. This receptor was identified in a male donor with ankylosing spondylitis. The CDR3, as DNA: TGTGCCAGCAGTTTAGCGCTAAGGGACAGCCAAGAGACCCAGTACTTC. It codes for CASSLALRDSQETQYF.